The 15 T cell receptor beta chains below all came from one sample that was sequenced in a study of cytomegalovirus exposure and HLA in healthy donors. This PCR relied on a set of 60 Vbeta primers and 13 Jbeta primers. The table came from immunoSEQ multiplex PCR; TCRdb's copy has only in-frame clones and leaves some out. The sample includes around 150,000 clones, 78% seen only once; the top ten take 2.8%. Material for sequencing was PBMCs. These receptors all stem from a male donor in good health and CMV-seronegative.

The chain couples TRBV5-4 to TRBJ2-3, with a weak D call TRBD1 (6 bases). CDR3 length: 16 amino acids. The ends were cut back, 4 bases at V and 0 bases at J, with 15 bases in the middle. Germline loops: CDR1 SGHNT, CDR2 YYREEE (reference sequence). CDR3: CASSLPGQRSTDTQYF. The CDR3 nucleotides read TGTGCCAGCAGCCTACCCGGACAGAGGAGCACAGATACGCAGTATTTT.

The V and J genes are TRBV5-5 and TRBJ1-2; possible D gene TRBD1, 6 bases. CDR1 SGHKS and CDR2 YYEKEE come from the germline V gene (reference sequence). V shed 6 bases and J shed 5 bases, with 20 bases lying between them. CDR3 size: 15 residues. As DNA, the CDR3 is TGTGCCAGCACCCCTCTGACCGGGACACAATATGGCTACACCTTC. Protein: CASTPLTGTQYGYTF.

In its sample, this clone was seen a few times. The chain carries TRBV14 and TRBJ1-2; 7 bases agree with TRBD1. The ends lost 3 bases at V and 6 bases at J; junction bases unmatched: 7. Per the germline V gene, CDR1 is SGHDN and CDR2 is FVKESK. CDR3 length: 14 amino acids. In DNA, the CDR3 is TGTGCCAGCAGCCACGACAGAGGGGGCCATGGCTACACCTTC. Translation gives CASSHDRGGHGYTF.

V usage is TRBV29-1 and J usage is TRBJ2-3, with D possibly being TRBD1 (6 bases). CDR3 length equals 15 residues. Trimming left V 0 bases short and J 2 bases short, with 12 bases between. The germline V gene encodes CDR1 SQVTM and CDR2 ANQGSEA. CDR3 sequence reads: CSVEDWQGNTDTQYF. The CDR3 nucleotides read TGCAGCGTTGAAGATTGGCAGGGGAACACAGATACGCAGTATTTT.

The chain links TRBV5-6 to TRBJ2-2; D is perhaps TRBD1 (6 bases). Germline V gives CDR1 SGHDT, CDR2 YYEEEE. The CDR3 extends over 14 amino acids. Between the trimmed V and J ends, which lost 4 bases and 4 bases, there was a span of 11 bases. DNA of the CDR3: TGTGCCAGCAGCCGGGACATACGCACCGGGGAGCTGTTTTTT. It is translated as CASSRDIRTGELFF.

This clone showed up just a few times. V and J are TRBV2 and TRBJ2-7, with 10 bases matching TRBD1. V dropped 6 bases and J dropped 5; count of bases not matched to a gene: 13. The length of the CDR3 is 16 residues. Germline CDR1 and CDR2: SNHLY and FYNNEI. The DNA of the CDR3 is TGTGCCAGCAGGGGGGACCCCGGGACAGGGGTTAACGAGCAGTACTTC. Protein product: CASRGDPGTGVNEQYF.

The chain employs TRBV5-1 and TRBJ1-2; weak D call: TRBD1 (5 bases). Trimming left V 3 bases short and J 2 bases short, with 11 bases between. Germline values: CDR1 SGHRS, CDR2 YFSETQ. This CDR3 is built from 14 residues. The CDR3 region has the DNA TGCGCCAGCAGCTGGCCGGACATAAACTATGGCTACACCTTC. Encoded protein: CASSWPDINYGYTF.

The table lists this clone with a count of one. The chain carries TRBV6-1 and TRBJ2-5; 8 bases map to TRBD1. V was pared by 4 bases and J by 4 bases, with 2 bases of the junction left unmatched. Germline V gene sequence: CDR1 MNHNS, CDR2 SASEGT. CDR3 length equals 13 residues. CDR3 residues: CASSGRGRETQYF. The CDR3 DNA is TGTGCCAGCAGTGGCAGGGGGCGAGAGACCCAGTACTTC.

This chain connects TRBV19 to TRBJ1-6; 7 nucleotides align to TRBD1. This CDR3 has 16 amino acids. V shed 4 bases, J shed 1 base, and the junction held 4 bases outside the gene matches. Germline V gives CDR1 LNHDA, CDR2 SQIVND (reference sequence). The CDR3 DNA reads TGTGCCAGTAGTAACTCAGGGGGATCCTATAATTCACCCCTCCACTTT. Translation: CASSNSGGSYNSPLHF.

The J gene is TRBJ2-1, the V gene TRBV7-9; 10 nucleotides align to TRBD2. This CDR3 has 17 residues. Germline CDR1 reads SEHNR; CDR2 reads FQNEAQ (reference sequence). V shed 5 bases and J 0 bases; nucleotides not matched to a gene: 7. CDR3 sequence (DNA): TGTGCCAGCAGCCTCGGACTAGCGGAGATCTCCTACAATGAGCAGTTCTTC. It encodes CASSLGLAEISYNEQFF.

This chain links TRBV11-2 with TRBJ2-5, with 9 bases lining up with TRBD2. This CDR3 has 14 residues. Trimming cost V 2 bases and J 4 bases; bases outside gene matches: 2. The germline V gene encodes CDR1 SGHAT and CDR2 FQNNGV. The DNA of the CDR3 is TGTGCCAGCAGCTTATGGCGGGGGGGAGAGACCCAGTACTTC. Amino acids: CASSLWRGGETQYF.

The chain employs TRBV9 and TRBJ2-3, with D possibly TRBD2 on 6 matching bases. Trimming took off 3 bases at V and 4 bases at J, with 12 bases between the two ends. Germline CDR1 is SGDLS and CDR2 is YYNGEE. CDR3 size: 14 residues. CDR3 sequence (DNA): TGTGCCAGCAGCGCACTAGCACGGGCAGATACGCAGTATTTT. This encodes CASSALARADTQYF.

V gene TRBV7-9 combines with J gene TRBJ1-2; 9 bases are shared with TRBD1. The V segment lost 1 base and the J segment 3 bases; nucleotides outside the gene matches: 6. CDR1 and CDR2 (germline): SEHNR, FQNEAQ (reference sequence). CDR3 length: 16 amino acids. The CDR3 coding sequence is TGTGCCAGCAGCTTAGGCTACCGGGACAGGGACTATGGCTACACCTTC. Protein sequence: CASSLGYRDRDYGYTF.

The V call is TRBV7-9, the J call TRBJ2-1, with 7 bases identical to TRBD1. V shed 1 base, J shed 9 bases, and the junction held 12 bases outside the gene matches. The length of the CDR3 is 16 residues. Per the germline V gene, CDR1 is SEHNR and CDR2 is FQNEAQ (reference sequence). CDR3: CASSLGGSYRGSEQFF. The CDR3 DNA follows: TGTGCCAGCAGCTTAGGAGGTAGCTACAGGGGATCTGAGCAGTTCTTC.

This chain connects TRBV15 to TRBJ1-2, with D possibly TRBD1 on 6 matching bases. This CDR3 has 14 amino acids. Germline V gives CDR1 LNHNV, CDR2 YYDKDF (reference sequence). V was shortened by 5 bases and J by 7 bases, with 17 bases between the two germline ends. CDR3 bases: TGTGCCACCAGCCTAACACAGGGTAAAGGTGGCTACACCTTC. Amino acids: CATSLTQGKGGYTF.